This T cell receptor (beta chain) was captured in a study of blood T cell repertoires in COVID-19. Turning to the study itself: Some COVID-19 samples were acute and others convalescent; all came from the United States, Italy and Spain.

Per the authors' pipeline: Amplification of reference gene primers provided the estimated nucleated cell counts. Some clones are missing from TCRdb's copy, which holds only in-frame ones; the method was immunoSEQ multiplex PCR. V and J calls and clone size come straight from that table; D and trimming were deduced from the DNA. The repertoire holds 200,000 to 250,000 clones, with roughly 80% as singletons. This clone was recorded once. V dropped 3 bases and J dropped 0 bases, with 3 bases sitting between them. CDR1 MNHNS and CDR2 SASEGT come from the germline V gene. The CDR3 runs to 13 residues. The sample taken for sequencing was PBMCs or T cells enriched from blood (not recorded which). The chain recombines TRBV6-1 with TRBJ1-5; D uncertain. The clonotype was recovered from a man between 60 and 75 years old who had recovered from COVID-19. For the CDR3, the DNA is TGTGCCAGCAGTGACAATAGCAATCAGCCCCAGCATTTT. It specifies CASSDNSNQPQHF.